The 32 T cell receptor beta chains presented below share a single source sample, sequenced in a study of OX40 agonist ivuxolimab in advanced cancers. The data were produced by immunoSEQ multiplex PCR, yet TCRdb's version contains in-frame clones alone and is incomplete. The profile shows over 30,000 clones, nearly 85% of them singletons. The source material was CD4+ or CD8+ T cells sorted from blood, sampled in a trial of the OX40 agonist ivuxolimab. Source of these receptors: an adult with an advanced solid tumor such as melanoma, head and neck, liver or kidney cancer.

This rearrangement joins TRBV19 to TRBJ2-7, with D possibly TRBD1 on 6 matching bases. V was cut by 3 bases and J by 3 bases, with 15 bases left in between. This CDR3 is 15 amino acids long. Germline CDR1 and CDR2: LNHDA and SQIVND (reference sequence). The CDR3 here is CASSIATGEDYEQYF. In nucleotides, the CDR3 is TGTGCCAGTAGTATTGCGACAGGCGAGGACTACGAGCAGTACTTC. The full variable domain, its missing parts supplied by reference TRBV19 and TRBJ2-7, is DGGITQSPKYLFRKEGQNVTLSCEQNLNHDAMYWYRQDPGQGLRLIYYSQIVNDFQKGDIAEGYSVSREKKESFPLTVTSAQKNPTAFYLCASSIATGEDYEQYFGPGTRLTVT.

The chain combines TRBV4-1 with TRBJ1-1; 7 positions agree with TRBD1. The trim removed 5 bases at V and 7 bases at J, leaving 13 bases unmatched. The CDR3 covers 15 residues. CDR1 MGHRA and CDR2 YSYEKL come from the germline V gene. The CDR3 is CASSYSGRQGNEAFF. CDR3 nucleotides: TGCGCCAGCAGCTACTCAGGCCGACAGGGTAATGAAGCTTTCTTT.

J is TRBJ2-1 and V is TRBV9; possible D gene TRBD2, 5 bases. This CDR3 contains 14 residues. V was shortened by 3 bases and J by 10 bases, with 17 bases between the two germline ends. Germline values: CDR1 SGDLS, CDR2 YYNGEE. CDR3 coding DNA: TGTGCCAGCAGCGCCGGACTTTTAGATGGGGAGCAGTTCTTC. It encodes CASSAGLLDGEQFF.

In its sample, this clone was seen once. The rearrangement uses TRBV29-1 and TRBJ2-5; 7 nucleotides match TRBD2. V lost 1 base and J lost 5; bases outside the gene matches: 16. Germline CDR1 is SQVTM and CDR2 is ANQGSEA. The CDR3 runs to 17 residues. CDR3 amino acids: CSVEGWNSLDGGETQYF. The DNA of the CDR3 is TGCAGCGTTGAAGGCTGGAACTCCCTGGACGGGGGGGAGACCCAGTACTTC. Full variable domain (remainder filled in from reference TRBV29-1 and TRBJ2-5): SAVISQKPSRDICQRGTSLTIQCQVDSQVTMMFWYRQQPGQSLTLIATANQGSEATYESGFVIDKFPISRPNLTFSTLTVSNMSPEDSSIYLCSVEGWNSLDGGETQYFGPGTRLLVL.

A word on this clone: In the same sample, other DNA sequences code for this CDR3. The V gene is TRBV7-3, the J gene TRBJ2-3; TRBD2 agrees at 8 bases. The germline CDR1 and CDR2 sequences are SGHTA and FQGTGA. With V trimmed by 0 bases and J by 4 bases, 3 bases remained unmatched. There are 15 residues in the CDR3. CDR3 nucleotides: TGTGCCAGCAGCTTAACTAGCGGGGAGGCAGATACGCAGTATTTT. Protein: CASSLTSGEADTQYF.

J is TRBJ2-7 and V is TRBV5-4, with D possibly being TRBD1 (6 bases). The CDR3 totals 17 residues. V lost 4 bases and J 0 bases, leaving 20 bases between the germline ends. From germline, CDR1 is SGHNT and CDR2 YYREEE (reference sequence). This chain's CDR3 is CASSQEHNAGVSYEQYF. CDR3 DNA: TGTGCCAGCAGCCAAGAACACAACGCAGGGGTCTCCTACGAGCAGTACTTC.

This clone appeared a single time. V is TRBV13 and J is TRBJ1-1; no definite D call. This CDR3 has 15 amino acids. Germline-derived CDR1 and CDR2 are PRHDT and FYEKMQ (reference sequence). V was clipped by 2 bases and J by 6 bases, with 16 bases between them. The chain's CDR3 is CASSLSGLTLSEAFF. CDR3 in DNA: TGTGCCAGCAGCTTATCAGGTCTGACTCTCTCTGAAGCTTTCTTT.

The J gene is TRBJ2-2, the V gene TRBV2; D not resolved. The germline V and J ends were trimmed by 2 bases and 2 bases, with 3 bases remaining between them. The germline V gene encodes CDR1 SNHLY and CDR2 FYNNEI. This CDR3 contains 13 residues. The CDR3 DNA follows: TGTGCCAGCAGTGAATTTAACACCGGGGAGCTGTTTTTT. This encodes CASSEFNTGELFF.

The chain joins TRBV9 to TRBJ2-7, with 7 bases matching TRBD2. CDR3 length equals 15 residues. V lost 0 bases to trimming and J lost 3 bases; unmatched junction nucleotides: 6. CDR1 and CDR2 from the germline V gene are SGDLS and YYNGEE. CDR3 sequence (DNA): TGTGCCAGCAGCGTAGTGATGCGGGGGAACTACGAGCAGTACTTC. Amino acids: CASSVVMRGNYEQYF.

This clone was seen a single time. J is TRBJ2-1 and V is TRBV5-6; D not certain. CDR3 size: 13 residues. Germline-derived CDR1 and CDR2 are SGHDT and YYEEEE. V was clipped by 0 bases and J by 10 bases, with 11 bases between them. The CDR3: CASSLGSTREQFF. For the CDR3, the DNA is TGTGCCAGCAGCTTGGGGTCCACCCGGGAGCAGTTCTTC.

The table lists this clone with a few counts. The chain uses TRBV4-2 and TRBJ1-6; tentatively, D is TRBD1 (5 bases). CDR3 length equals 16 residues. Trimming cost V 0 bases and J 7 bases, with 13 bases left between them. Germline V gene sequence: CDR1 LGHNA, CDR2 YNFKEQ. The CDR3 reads CASSQDLGGENSPLHF. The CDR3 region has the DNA TGTGCCAGCAGCCAAGATTTAGGAGGGGAGAATTCACCCCTCCACTTT.

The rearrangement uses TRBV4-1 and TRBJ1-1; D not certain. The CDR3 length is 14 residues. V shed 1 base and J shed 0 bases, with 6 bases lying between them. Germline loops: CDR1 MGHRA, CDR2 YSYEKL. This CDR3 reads CASSQGPMNTEAFF. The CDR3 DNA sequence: TGCGCCAGCAGCCAAGGGCCCATGAACACTGAAGCTTTCTTT.

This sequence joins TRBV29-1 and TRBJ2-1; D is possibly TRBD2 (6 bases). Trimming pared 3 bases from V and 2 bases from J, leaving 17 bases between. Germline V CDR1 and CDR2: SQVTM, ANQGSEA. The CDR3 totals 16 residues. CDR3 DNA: TGCAGCGTTGACGGTGCGGAGGGCAGCACCTACAATGAGCAGTTCTTC. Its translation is CSVDGAEGSTYNEQFF.

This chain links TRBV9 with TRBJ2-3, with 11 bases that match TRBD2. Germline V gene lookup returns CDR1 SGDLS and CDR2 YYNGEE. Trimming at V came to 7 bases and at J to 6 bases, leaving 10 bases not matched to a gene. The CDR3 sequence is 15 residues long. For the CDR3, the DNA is TGTGCCAGCTGTCGTAGCGGGGGGGGCCATGATACGCAGTATTTT. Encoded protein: CASCRSGGGHDTQYF.

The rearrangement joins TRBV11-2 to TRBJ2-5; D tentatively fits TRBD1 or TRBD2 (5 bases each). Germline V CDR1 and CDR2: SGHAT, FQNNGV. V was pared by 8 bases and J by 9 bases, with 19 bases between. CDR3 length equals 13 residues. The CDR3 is CASRAEGRVAQYF. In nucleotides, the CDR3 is TGTGCCAGCCGGGCTGAGGGGCGGGTGGCCCAGTACTTC.

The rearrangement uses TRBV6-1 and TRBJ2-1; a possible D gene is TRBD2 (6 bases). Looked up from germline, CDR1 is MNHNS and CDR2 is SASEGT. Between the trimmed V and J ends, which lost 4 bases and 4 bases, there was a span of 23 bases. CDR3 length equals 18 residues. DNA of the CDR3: TGTGCCAGCAGTGTCGGGACTTCACACGCAGTGAATTACAATGAGCAGTTCTTC. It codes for CASSVGTSHAVNYNEQFF.

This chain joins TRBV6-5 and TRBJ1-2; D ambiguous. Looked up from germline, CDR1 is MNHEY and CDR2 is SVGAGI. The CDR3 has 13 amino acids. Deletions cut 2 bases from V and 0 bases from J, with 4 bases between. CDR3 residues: CASSYGANYGYTF. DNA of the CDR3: TGTGCCAGCAGTTACGGTGCTAACTATGGCTACACCTTC.

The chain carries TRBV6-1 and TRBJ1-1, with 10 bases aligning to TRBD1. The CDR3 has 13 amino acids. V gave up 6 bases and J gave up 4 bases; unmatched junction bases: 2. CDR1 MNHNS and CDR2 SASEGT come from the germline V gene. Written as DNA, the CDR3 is TGTGCCAGCAGCTGGACAGGGGGCACTGAAGCTTTCTTT. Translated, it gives CASSWTGGTEAFF.

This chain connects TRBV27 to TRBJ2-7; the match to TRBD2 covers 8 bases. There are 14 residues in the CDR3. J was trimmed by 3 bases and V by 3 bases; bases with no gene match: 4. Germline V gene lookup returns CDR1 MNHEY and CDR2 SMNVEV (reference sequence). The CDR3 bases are TGTGCCAGCAGTTTTGTAGCGGGGAGCTACGAGCAGTACTTC. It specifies CASSFVAGSYEQYF.

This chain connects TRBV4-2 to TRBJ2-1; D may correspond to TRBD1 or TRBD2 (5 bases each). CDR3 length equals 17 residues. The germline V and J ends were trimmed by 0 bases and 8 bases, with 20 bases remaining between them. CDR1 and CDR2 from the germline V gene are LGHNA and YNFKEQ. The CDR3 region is CASSQEPLGDVFDEQFF. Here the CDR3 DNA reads TGTGCCAGCAGCCAAGAACCACTAGGGGATGTGTTCGATGAGCAGTTCTTC.

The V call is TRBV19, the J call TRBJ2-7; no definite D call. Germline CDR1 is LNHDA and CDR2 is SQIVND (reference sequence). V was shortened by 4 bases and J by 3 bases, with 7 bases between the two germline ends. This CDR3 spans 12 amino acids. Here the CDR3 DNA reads TGTGCCAGTAGTACTCCCGACTACGAGCAGTACTTC. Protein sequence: CASSTPDYEQYF. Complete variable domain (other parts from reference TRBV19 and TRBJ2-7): DGGITQSPKYLFRKEGQNVTLSCEQNLNHDAMYWYRQDPGQGLRLIYYSQIVNDFQKGDIAEGYSVSREKKESFPLTVTSAQKNPTAFYLCASSTPDYEQYFGPGTRLTVT.

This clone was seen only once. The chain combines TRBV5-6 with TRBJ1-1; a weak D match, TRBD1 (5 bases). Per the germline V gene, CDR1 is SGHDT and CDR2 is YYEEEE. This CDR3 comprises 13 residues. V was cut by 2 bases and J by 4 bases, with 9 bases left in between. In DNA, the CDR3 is TGTGCCAGCAGCTTAGGGGCGCCCACTGAAGCTTTCTTT. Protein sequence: CASSLGAPTEAFF.

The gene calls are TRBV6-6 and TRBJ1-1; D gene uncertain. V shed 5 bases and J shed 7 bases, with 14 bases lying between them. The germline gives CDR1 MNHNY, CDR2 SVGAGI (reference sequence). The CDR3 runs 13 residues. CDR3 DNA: TGTGCCAGCAGTGGATCCAGAGGGAGTGAAGCTTTCTTT. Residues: CASSGSRGSEAFF.

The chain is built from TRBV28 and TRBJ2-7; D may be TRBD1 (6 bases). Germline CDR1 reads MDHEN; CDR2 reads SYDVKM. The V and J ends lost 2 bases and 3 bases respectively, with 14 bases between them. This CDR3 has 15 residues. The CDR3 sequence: CASSLTGSLFYEQYF. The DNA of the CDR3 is TGTGCCAGCAGTTTAACAGGGAGTCTTTTCTACGAGCAGTACTTC. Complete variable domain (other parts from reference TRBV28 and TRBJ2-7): DVKVTQSSRYLVKRTGEKVFLECVQDMDHENMFWYRQDPGLGLRLIYFSYDVKMKEKGDIPEGYSVSREKKERFSLILESASTNQTSMYLCASSLTGSLFYEQYFGPGTRLTVT.

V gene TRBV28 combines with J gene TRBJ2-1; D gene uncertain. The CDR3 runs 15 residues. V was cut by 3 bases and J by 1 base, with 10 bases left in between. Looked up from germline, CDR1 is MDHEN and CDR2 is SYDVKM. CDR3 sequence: CASSFERFSYNEQFF. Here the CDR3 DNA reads TGTGCCAGCAGTTTCGAGAGGTTTTCCTACAATGAGCAGTTCTTC.

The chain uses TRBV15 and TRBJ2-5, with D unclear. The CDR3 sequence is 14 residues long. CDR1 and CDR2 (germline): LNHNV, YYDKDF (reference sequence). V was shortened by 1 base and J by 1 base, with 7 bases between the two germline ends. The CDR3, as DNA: TGTGCCACCAGCAGAGCGCACCTCCAAGAGACCCAGTACTTC. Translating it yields CATSRAHLQETQYF. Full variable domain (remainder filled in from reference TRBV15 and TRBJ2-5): DAMVIQNPRYQVTQFGKPVTLSCSQTLNHNVMYWYQQKSSQAPKLLFHYYDKDFNNEADTPDNFQSRRPNTSFCFLDIRSPGLGDTAMYLCATSRAHLQETQYFGPGTRLLVL.

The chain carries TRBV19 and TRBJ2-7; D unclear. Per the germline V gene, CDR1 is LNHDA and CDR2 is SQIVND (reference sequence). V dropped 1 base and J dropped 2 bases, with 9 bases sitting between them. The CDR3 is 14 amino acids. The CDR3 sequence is CASSIGESTYEQYF. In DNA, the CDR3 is TGTGCCAGTAGTATAGGGGAATCCACCTACGAGCAGTACTTC.

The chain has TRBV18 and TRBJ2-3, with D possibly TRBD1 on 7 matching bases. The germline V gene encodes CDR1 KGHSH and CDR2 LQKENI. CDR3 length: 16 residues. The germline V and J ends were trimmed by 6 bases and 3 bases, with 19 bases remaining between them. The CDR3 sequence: CASSPGGSDYTDTQYF. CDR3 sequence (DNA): TGTGCCAGCTCTCCAGGGGGGTCTGACTATACAGATACGCAGTATTTT.

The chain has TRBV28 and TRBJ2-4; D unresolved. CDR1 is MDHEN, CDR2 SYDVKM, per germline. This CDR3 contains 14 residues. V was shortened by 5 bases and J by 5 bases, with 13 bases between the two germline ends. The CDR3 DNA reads TGTGCCAGCAGTGTGACACGGATAGAAAACATTCAGTACTTC. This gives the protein CASSVTRIENIQYF.

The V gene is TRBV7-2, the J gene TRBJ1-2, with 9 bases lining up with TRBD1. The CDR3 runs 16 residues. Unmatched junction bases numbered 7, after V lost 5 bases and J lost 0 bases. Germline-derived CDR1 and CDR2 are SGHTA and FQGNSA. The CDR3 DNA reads TGTGCCAGCAGCCCGACAGGGGGTCTAGCTAACTATGGCTACACCTTC. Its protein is CASSPTGGLANYGYTF.

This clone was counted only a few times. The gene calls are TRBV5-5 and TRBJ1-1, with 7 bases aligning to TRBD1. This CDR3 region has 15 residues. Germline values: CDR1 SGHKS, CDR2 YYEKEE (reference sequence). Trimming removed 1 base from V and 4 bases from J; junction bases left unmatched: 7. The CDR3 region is CASSLSPGDSTEAFF. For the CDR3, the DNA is TGTGCCAGCAGCTTGTCGCCAGGGGACAGCACTGAAGCTTTCTTT.

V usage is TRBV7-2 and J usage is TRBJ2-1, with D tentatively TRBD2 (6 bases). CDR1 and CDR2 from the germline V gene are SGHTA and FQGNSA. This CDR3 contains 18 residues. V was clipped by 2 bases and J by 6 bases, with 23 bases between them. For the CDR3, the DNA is TGTGCCAGCAGCTTAATCGTGGGGAGGCATCTTAAACCCAATGAGCAGTTCTTC. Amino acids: CASSLIVGRHLKPNEQFF.